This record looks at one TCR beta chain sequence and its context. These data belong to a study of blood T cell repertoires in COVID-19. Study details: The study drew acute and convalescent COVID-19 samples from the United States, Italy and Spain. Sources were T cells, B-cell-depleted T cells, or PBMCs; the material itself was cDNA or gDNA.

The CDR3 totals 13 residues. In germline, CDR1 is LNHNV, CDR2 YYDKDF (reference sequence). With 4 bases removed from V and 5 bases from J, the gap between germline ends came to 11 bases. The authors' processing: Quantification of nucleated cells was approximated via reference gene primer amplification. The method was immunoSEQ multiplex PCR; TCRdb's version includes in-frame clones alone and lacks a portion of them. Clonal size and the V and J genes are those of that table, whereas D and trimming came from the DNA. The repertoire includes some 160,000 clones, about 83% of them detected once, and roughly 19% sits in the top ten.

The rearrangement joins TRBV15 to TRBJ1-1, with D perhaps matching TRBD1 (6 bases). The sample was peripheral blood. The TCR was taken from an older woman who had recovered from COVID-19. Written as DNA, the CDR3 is TGTGCCACCAGCAAACAGGGTAGAACTGAAGCTTTCTTT. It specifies CATSKQGRTEAFF.